This entry describes one T cell receptor (beta chain). A much more abundant neighbour one base away suggests this may be a read error. TCRbeta libraries were built with three rounds of nested PCR, modified from ARM-PCR. TCRdb used MiXCR to reprocess the multiplex PCR reads, holding one entry per CDR3 protein. The table has about 110,000 distinct CDR3 sequences, approximately 80% seen once. This entry is derived from a study of tumor and adjacent non-tumor tissue in lung cancer. CDR1 and CDR2 (germline): SGHRS, YFSETQ. This CDR3 comprises 14 residues. V was clipped by 1 base and J by 6 bases, with 10 bases between them. This sample's RNA came from whole unsorted tissue.

The sample taken for sequencing was lung tumor tissue. The clonotype originates from a man aged 70 or older with non-small cell lung cancer. The rearrangement uses TRBV5-1 and TRBJ1-4; D might be TRBD1 (5 bases). Written as DNA, the CDR3 is TGCGCCAGCAGCTTGTCTACAGGAGATGAAAAACTGTTTTTT. Its protein is CASSLSTGDEKLFF.